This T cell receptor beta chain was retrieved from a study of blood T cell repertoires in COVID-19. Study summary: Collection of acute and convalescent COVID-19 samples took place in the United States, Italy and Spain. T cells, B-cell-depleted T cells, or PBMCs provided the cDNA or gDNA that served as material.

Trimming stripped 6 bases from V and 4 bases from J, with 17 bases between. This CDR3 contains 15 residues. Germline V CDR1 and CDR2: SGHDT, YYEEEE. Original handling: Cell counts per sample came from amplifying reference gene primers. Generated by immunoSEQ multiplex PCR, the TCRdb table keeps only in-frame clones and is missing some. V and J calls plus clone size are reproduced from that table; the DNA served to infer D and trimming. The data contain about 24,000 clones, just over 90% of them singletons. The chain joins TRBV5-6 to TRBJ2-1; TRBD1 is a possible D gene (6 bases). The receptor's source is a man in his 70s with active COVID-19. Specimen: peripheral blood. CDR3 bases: TGTGCCAGCATCGGGGTGGACAGCCATTACAATGAGCAGTTCTTC. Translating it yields CASIGVDSHYNEQFF.